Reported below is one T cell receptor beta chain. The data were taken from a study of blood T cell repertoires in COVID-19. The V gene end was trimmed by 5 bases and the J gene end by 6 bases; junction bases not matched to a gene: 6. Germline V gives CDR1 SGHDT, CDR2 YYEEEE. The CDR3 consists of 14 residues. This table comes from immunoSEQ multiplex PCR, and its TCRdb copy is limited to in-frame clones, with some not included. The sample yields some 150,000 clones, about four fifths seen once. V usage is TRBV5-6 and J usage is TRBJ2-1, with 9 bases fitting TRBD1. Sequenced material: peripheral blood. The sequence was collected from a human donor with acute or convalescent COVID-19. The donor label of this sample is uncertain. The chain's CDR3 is CASSPGTGINEQFF. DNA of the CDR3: TGTGCCAGCAGTCCCGGGACAGGGATCAATGAGCAGTTCTTC. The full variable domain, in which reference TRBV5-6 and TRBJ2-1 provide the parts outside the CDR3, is DAGVTQSPTHLIKTRGQQVTLRCSPKSGHDTVSWYQQALGQGPQFIFQYYEEEERQRGNFPDRFSGHQFPNYSSELNVNALLLGDSALYLCASSPGTGINEQFFGPGTRLTVL.